The 5 T cell receptor beta chains given below trace back to one sample, sequenced in a study of blood T cell repertoires in COVID-19. Assay: immunoSEQ multiplex PCR; the TCRdb copy retains only in-frame clones and omits some. The data hold roughly 80,000 clones, with more than 70% observed a single time. The sequenced sample consisted of peripheral blood. These TCRs come from a man between 65 and 79 years old with active or convalescent COVID-19.

J is TRBJ1-6 and V is TRBV11-2; D possibly corresponds to TRBD1 (6 bases). Germline V gene lookup returns CDR1 SGHAT and CDR2 FQNNGV. The CDR3 contains 13 residues. Trimming cost V 5 bases and J 8 bases, with 10 bases left between them. The CDR3 here is CASSEQGHSPLHF. The CDR3 nucleotides are TGTGCCAGCAGCGAACAGGGCCATTCACCCCTCCACTTT.

The chain links TRBV6-2 or TRBV6-3 to TRBJ1-1; D is perhaps TRBD1 (5 bases). The germline gives CDR1 MNHEY, CDR2 SVGEGT. Trimming took off 2 bases at V and 3 bases at J, with 16 bases between the two ends. The CDR3 runs 16 residues. DNA for the CDR3: TGTGCCAGCAGTTACGGTCCGGGGGATCATTACACTGAAGCTTTCTTT. It specifies CASSYGPGDHYTEAFF.

The rearrangement joins TRBV6-5 to TRBJ2-7, with unresolved D. This CDR3 has 14 residues. The V end was cut by 5 bases, the J end by 6 bases, with 17 bases between. From germline, CDR1 is MNHEY and CDR2 SVGAGI. This CDR3 reads CASSPSPGYGEQYF. The CDR3 nucleotides read TGTGCCAGCAGTCCCTCCCCCGGTTACGGCGAGCAGTACTTC.

The chain employs TRBV6-5 and TRBJ2-1, with a possible D match to TRBD1 (5 bases). The CDR3 is made up of 14 amino acids. Between the trimmed V and J ends, which lost 6 bases and 2 bases, there was a span of 11 bases. Looked up from germline, CDR1 is MNHEY and CDR2 is SVGAGI. In DNA, the CDR3 is TGTGCCAGCAGCCGCGACAGCACCTACAATGAGCAGTTCTTC. Amino acids: CASSRDSTYNEQFF.

The chain recombines TRBV9 with TRBJ2-2, with D possibly TRBD1 on 6 matching bases. Germline assignment: CDR1 SGDLS and CDR2 YYNGEE. Trimming cost V 2 bases and J 7 bases, with 12 bases left between them. The CDR3 runs to 14 residues. The CDR3 loop reads CASSVRGTGGELFF. DNA of the CDR3: TGTGCCAGCAGCGTCAGGGGAACTGGCGGGGAGCTGTTTTTT.